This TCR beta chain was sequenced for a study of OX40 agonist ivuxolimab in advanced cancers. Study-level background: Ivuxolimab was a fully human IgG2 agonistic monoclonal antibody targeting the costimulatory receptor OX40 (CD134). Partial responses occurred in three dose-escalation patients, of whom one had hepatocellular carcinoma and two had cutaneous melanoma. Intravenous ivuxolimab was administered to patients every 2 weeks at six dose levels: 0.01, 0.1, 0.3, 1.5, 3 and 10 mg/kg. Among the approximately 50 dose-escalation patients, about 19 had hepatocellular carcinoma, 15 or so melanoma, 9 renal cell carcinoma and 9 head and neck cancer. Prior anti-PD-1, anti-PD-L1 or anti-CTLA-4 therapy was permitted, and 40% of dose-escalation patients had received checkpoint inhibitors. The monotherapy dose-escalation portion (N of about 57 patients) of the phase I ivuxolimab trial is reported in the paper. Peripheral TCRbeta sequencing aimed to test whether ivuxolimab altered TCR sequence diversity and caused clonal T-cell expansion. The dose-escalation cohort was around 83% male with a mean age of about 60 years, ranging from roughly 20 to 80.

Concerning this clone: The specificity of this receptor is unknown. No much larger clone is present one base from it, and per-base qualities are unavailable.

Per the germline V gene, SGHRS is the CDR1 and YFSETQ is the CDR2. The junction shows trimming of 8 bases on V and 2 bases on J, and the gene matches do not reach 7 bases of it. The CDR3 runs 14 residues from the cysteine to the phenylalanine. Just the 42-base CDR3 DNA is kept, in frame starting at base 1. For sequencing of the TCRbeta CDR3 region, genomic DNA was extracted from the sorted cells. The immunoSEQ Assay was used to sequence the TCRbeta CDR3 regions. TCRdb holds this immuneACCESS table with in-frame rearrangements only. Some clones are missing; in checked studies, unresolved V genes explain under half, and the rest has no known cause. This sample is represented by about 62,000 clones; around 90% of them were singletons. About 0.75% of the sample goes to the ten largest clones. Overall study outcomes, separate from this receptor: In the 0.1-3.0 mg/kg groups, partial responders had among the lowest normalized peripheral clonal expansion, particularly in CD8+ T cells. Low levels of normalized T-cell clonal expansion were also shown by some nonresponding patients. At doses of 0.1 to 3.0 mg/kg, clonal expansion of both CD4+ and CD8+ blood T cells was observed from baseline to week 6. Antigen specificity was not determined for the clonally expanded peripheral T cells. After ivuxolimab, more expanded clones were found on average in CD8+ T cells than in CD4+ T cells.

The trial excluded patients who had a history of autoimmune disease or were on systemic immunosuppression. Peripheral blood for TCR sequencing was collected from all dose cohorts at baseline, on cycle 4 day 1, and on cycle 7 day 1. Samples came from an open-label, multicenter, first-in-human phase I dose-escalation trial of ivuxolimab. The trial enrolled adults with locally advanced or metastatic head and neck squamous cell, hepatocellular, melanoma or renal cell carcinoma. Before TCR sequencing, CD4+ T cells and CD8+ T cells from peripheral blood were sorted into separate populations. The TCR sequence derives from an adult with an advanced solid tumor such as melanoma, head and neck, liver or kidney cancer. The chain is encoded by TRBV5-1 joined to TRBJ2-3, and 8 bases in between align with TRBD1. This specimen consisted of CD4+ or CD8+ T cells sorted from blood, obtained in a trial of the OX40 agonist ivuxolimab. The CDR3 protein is CASSGQGLTDTQYF. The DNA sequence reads TGCGCCAGTAGCGGACAGGGACTCACAGATACGCAGTATTTT.